These 22 T cell receptor beta chains were sequenced from one sample in a study of cytomegalovirus exposure and HLA in healthy donors. The PCR employed 60 Vbeta primers together with 13 Jbeta primers. Sequenced by immunoSEQ multiplex PCR; TCRdb stores in-frame clones only, minus some. The data hold about 130,000 clones, with about 71% observed a single time. Sequenced material: PBMCs. These receptors all come from a woman in her sixties in good health and CMV-seropositive.

This chain joins TRBV4-2 and TRBJ2-5; D uncertain. The CDR3 has 14 residues. V lost 2 bases, J lost 1 base, and 8 bases lay in between. CDR1 is LGHNA and CDR2 is YNFKEQ in the germline V gene. CDR3 in DNA: TGTGCCAGCAGCCAACCGAGTTCCCAAGAGACCCAGTACTTC. Translating gives CASSQPSSQETQYF.

The rearrangement links TRBV10-3 to TRBJ2-7, with 7 positions matching TRBD1. The V gene end was trimmed by 0 bases and the J gene end by 1 base; junction bases not matched to a gene: 9. In germline, CDR1 is ENHRY, CDR2 SYGVKD. CDR3 length: 17 residues. Here the CDR3 DNA reads TGTGCCATCAGTGAGTCCCCCGTAGGGGGCGCGTCCTACGAGCAGTACTTC. Amino acids: CAISESPVGGASYEQYF.

With regard to this clone: This sample includes further DNA sequences coding for the same CDR3. The V and J genes are TRBV25-1 and TRBJ1-5; tentative D call: TRBD1 (6 bases). Germline V gives CDR1 MGHDK, CDR2 SYGVNS. The CDR3 is 16 residues long. Trimming pared 10 bases from V and 0 bases from J, leaving 19 bases between. CDR3 sequence reads: CAIPGTGIYSNQPQHF. The CDR3 nucleotides read TGTGCCATCCCGGGAACAGGGATCTATAGCAATCAGCCCCAGCATTTT.

The chain is built from TRBV5-8 and TRBJ1-4; 7 bases map to TRBD1. The V gene's germline CDR1 is SGHTS and CDR2 YDEGEE. V trimming: 0 bases; J trimming: 5 bases; junction bases outside the gene matches: 7. The CDR3 runs to 16 residues. CDR3 loop: CASSLVLGQINEKLFF. Here the CDR3 DNA reads TGTGCCAGCAGCTTGGTTTTGGGACAGATCAATGAAAAACTGTTTTTT.

The J gene is TRBJ2-1, the V gene TRBV5-5; tentatively, D is TRBD1 (5 bases). Germline values: CDR1 SGHKS, CDR2 YYEKEE (reference sequence). The V gene lost 2 bases and the J gene lost 5 bases, with 11 bases spanning the gap. The CDR3 has 14 amino acids. CDR3 sequence (DNA): TGTGCCAGCAGCTTAAGCCAGGGAAACAATGAGCAGTTCTTC. Protein: CASSLSQGNNEQFF.

V usage is TRBV10-2 and J usage is TRBJ2-1; D is perhaps TRBD1 (6 bases). CDR3 length equals 16 residues. Germline CDR1 reads WSHSY; CDR2 reads SAAADI. V lost 7 bases to trimming and J lost 0 bases, with 16 bases between them. The CDR3 loop is CASTLTGRSSYNEQFF. The CDR3 coding sequence is TGCGCCAGCACCTTGACAGGCCGAAGCTCCTACAATGAGCAGTTCTTC.

The genes are TRBV6-1 and TRBJ2-3; 8 nucleotides align to TRBD1. The ends lost 11 bases at V and 5 bases at J; junction bases unmatched: 15. This CDR3 region has 15 residues. Germline V gene data show CDR1 as MNHNS and CDR2 as SASEGT. CDR3 sequence (DNA): TGTGCCGCTTGCCTAACAGGGGGTTATGGAGATACGCAGTATTTT. Amino acids: CAACLTGGYGDTQYF.

The rearrangement joins TRBV5-1 to TRBJ1-1, with D possibly TRBD1 on 6 matching bases. V lost 4 bases to trimming and J lost 3 bases, with 16 bases between them. In germline, CDR1 is SGHRS, CDR2 YFSETQ. The CDR3 loop spans 15 amino acids. In DNA, the CDR3 is TGCGCCAGCAGCCCCCCATCGGGACAAGACACTGAAGCTTTCTTT. Translated, it gives CASSPPSGQDTEAFF.

This clone was observed a handful of times. The chain couples TRBV5-6 to TRBJ1-2; 8 positions agree with TRBD1. The CDR3 is 13 residues long. In germline, CDR1 is SGHDT, CDR2 YYEEEE. With V trimmed by 5 bases and J by 7 bases, 7 bases remained unmatched. For the CDR3, the DNA is TGTGCCAGCAGTTACGGACAGGGTAGTGGCTACACCTTC. Amino acids: CASSYGQGSGYTF. The full variable domain, rest sourced from reference TRBV5-6 and TRBJ1-2, is DAGVTQSPTHLIKTRGQQVTLRCSPKSGHDTVSWYQQALGQGPQFIFQYYEEEERQRGNFPDRFSGHQFPNYSSELNVNALLLGDSALYLCASSYGQGSGYTFGSGTRLTVV.

This sequence joins TRBV15 and TRBJ2-5; D possibly corresponds to TRBD1 (7 bases). CDR3 length equals 15 residues. Germline V gene sequence: CDR1 LNHNV, CDR2 YYDKDF (reference sequence). V gave up 0 bases and J gave up 5 bases, with 13 bases separating them. The CDR3 is CATSRDRGARETQYF. CDR3 coding DNA: TGTGCCACCAGCAGAGACAGGGGGGCCCGTGAGACCCAGTACTTC.

The gene calls are TRBV27 and TRBJ2-3, with D perhaps matching TRBD2 (5 bases). CDR1 is MNHEY, CDR2 SMNVEV, per germline (reference sequence). This CDR3 is 13 amino acids long. Trimming left V 5 bases short and J 1 base short, with 7 bases between. CDR3 protein: CASSQEGTDTQYF. CDR3 coding DNA: TGTGCCAGCAGTCAGGAGGGCACAGATACGCAGTATTTT.

This chain connects TRBV5-6 to TRBJ2-3; TRBD2 matches 10 bases. The germline V gene encodes CDR1 SGHDT and CDR2 YYEEEE. CDR3 length: 18 amino acids. The V and J ends lost 0 bases and 1 base, in that order; junction bases with no gene match: 8. CDR3 sequence: CASSLGLAGVYRTDTQYF. DNA of the CDR3: TGTGCCAGCAGCTTGGGGCTAGCGGGGGTGTATCGCACAGATACGCAGTATTTT.

The rearrangement uses TRBV11-2 and TRBJ1-2; maybe TRBD1 (5 bases). The germline gives CDR1 SGHAT, CDR2 FQNNGV. CDR3 length: 15 residues. Deletions cut 5 bases from V and 0 bases from J, with 13 bases between. DNA for the CDR3: TGTGCCAGCAGCCTATACAGGAGCGCTAACTATGGCTACACCTTC. Translation: CASSLYRSANYGYTF.

In DNA, the CDR3 is TGCGCCAGCAGTGACGGGGGGACCTACAATGAGCAGTTCTTC. Protein: CASSDGGTYNEQFF. The chain recombines TRBV10-1 with TRBJ2-1, with TRBD2 identical over 7 bases. Germline V gene lookup returns CDR1 WNHNN and CDR2 SYGVQD (reference sequence). This CDR3 spans 14 amino acids. With V trimmed by 3 bases and J by 2 bases, 1 base remained unmatched.

The chain joins TRBV4-2 to TRBJ1-6, with 9 bases lining up with TRBD1. The CDR3 runs 17 residues. V dropped 1 base and J dropped 5; count of bases not matched to a gene: 6. CDR1 is LGHNA and CDR2 is YNFKEQ in the germline V gene. CDR3 sequence: CASSQADRGVNNSPLHF. The CDR3 nucleotides are TGTGCCAGCAGCCAAGCCGACAGGGGGGTAAATAATTCACCCCTCCACTTT.

This clone was found a few times. The chain couples TRBV10-1 to TRBJ2-3, with TRBD2 identical over 10 bases. Looked up from germline, CDR1 is WNHNN and CDR2 is SYGVQD (reference sequence). V lost 2 bases to trimming and J lost 4 bases; unmatched junction nucleotides: 3. The CDR3 has 15 amino acids. CDR3 DNA: TGCGCCAGCAGTGAGAAGCGGGGGGGAGCAGATACGCAGTATTTT. It codes for CASSEKRGGADTQYF.

The chain employs TRBV7-9 and TRBJ2-5; 8 nucleotides line up with TRBD2. The junction had 4 bases not matched to a gene; V was cut back by 0 bases and J by 1 base. CDR3 size: 16 residues. CDR1 SEHNR and CDR2 FQNEAQ come from the germline V gene (reference sequence). CDR3 loop: CASSLALSGGQETQYF. The CDR3 nucleotides are TGTGCCAGCAGCTTAGCGCTAAGCGGGGGCCAAGAGACCCAGTACTTC.

The chain combines TRBV6-6 with TRBJ1-6; D call uncertain. The germline V gene encodes CDR1 MNHNY and CDR2 SVGAGI (reference sequence). The length of the CDR3 is 15 residues. V was pared by 5 bases and J by 3 bases, with 11 bases between. CDR3 sequence: CASSIQVFYNSPLHF. The CDR3 DNA is TGTGCCAGCAGTATTCAGGTCTTCTATAATTCACCCCTCCACTTT.

This clone was seen a handful of times. The rearrangement links TRBV6-6 to TRBJ2-3; 7 bases match TRBD2. V gave up 10 bases and J gave up 4 bases; unmatched junction bases: 8. Germline V gene lookup returns CDR1 MNHNY and CDR2 SVGAGI (reference sequence). The CDR3 has 13 residues. This CDR3 reads CATRWGGADTQYF. The CDR3 region has the DNA TGTGCCACCCGGTGGGGGGGTGCAGATACGCAGTATTTT.

This clone was found a few times. The J gene is TRBJ1-4, the V gene TRBV9, with 7 bases matching TRBD1. Looked up from germline, CDR1 is SGDLS and CDR2 is YYNGEE. The CDR3 has 15 residues. V lost 3 bases, J lost 4 bases, and 6 bases stayed unmatched. The CDR3 sequence is CASSEPGGSNEKLFF. Written as DNA, the CDR3 is TGTGCCAGCAGCGAGCCAGGGGGAAGTAATGAAAAACTGTTTTTT.

This chain links TRBV5-1 with TRBJ2-7; TRBD2 agrees at 8 bases. Germline V gene lookup returns CDR1 SGHRS and CDR2 YFSETQ. The CDR3 length is 16 residues. V dropped 4 bases and J dropped 3; count of bases not matched to a gene: 12. The CDR3 coding sequence is TGCGCCAGCAGCGGGGCGGGGACTAGTCGAGGCTACGAGCAGTACTTC. Encoded protein: CASSGAGTSRGYEQYF.

The chain couples TRBV14 to TRBJ2-2, with D maybe TRBD1 (5 bases). The CDR3 consists of 14 residues. Germline CDR1 SGHDN, CDR2 FVKESK. V lost 3 bases to trimming and J lost 6 bases, with 11 bases between them. CDR3 protein: CASSHLRGPGELFF. CDR3 sequence (DNA): TGTGCCAGCAGCCATTTAAGGGGCCCCGGGGAGCTGTTTTTT.